The next 28 T cell receptor beta chains were all read from a single sample in a study of CD8+ T cells in alopecia areata. cDNA prepared by RNA extraction and subsequent reverse transcription served as the template for sequencing. The assay was immunoSEQ multiplex PCR, and TCRdb's table has in-frame clones only and misses some. Here the sample spans roughly 250,000 clones, 67% being singletons. The sequences come from CD4+ T cells sorted from blood, collected at week 0. The receptors originated from a human donor with alopecia areata.

J is TRBJ2-7 and V is TRBV9; D is uncertain. Between the trimmed V and J ends, which lost 1 base and 6 bases, there was a span of 11 bases. CDR3 length equals 13 residues. CDR1 is SGDLS and CDR2 is YYNGEE in the germline V gene. CDR3 region: CASSVNPSREQYF. CDR3 nucleotides: TGTGCCAGCAGCGTAAACCCTAGTCGCGAGCAGTACTTC.

The CDR3 bases are TGCGCCAGTTCGACGTTCTCTGGAAACACCATATATTTT. Translation gives CASSTFSGNTIYF. This sequence joins TRBV5-1 and TRBJ1-3; D unclear. There are 13 residues in the CDR3. Trimming stripped 8 bases from V and 0 bases from J, with 9 bases between. Germline V gene lookup returns CDR1 SGHRS and CDR2 YFSETQ.

The chain employs TRBV27 and TRBJ1-6; no firm D call. The CDR3 runs 13 residues. Germline V gene sequence: CDR1 MNHEY, CDR2 SMNVEV (reference sequence). Trimming cost V 3 bases and J 9 bases, with 9 bases left between them. CDR3 sequence: CASSFREGSPLHF. The CDR3 DNA follows: TGTGCCAGCAGTTTTAGAGAGGGTTCACCCCTCCACTTT.

V gene TRBV6-5 combines with J gene TRBJ2-1; 11 nucleotides align to TRBD2. The ends lost 4 bases at V and 2 bases at J; junction bases unmatched: 4. The germline CDR1 and CDR2 sequences are MNHEY and SVGAGI. The CDR3 is made up of 16 amino acids. The CDR3 DNA reads TGTGCCAGCAGTTCTCCTAGCGGGGGGACCTACAATGAGCAGTTCTTC. Translating it yields CASSSPSGGTYNEQFF.

The chain combines TRBV29-1 with TRBJ1-4; D ambiguous. V lost 3 bases and J lost 5, with 4 bases in between. CDR1 and CDR2 (germline): SQVTM, ANQGSEA. This CDR3 is 11 amino acids long. CDR3 nucleotides: TGCAGCGTTGACGAGAATGAAAAACTGTTTTTT. Translated: CSVDENEKLFF.

The chain joins TRBV4-2 to TRBJ1-1, with TRBD1 identical over 9 bases. The CDR3 runs to 19 residues. The germline V gene has CDR1 LGHNA and CDR2 YNFKEQ. V shed 4 bases, J shed 5 bases, and the junction held 20 bases outside the gene matches. The CDR3 loop reads CASSPRPGTGRVLDTEAFF. The DNA of the CDR3 is TGTGCCAGCAGCCCACGACCCGGGACAGGGAGGGTTTTGGATACTGAAGCTTTCTTT.

The chain uses TRBV11-2 and TRBJ2-7; D uncertain. The germline CDR1 and CDR2 sequences are SGHAT and FQNNGV. The CDR3 extends over 13 amino acids. The V gene lost 5 bases and the J gene lost 1 base, with 9 bases spanning the gap. The CDR3 bases are TGTGCCAGCAGCCCCCAACTTTCCTACGAGCAGTACTTC. Translation: CASSPQLSYEQYF.

This sequence joins TRBV7-2 and TRBJ1-1; D ambiguous. This CDR3 is 14 amino acids long. The V end was cut by 5 bases, the J end by 0 bases, with 10 bases between. Looked up from germline, CDR1 is SGHTA and CDR2 is FQGNSA. The CDR3 coding sequence is TGTGCCAGCAGCCCCACTCCAGTGAACACTGAAGCTTTCTTT. Its protein product is CASSPTPVNTEAFF. Supplemented by reference TRBV7-2 and TRBJ1-1, the full variable domain reads GAGVSQSPSNKVTEKGKDVELRCDPISGHTALYWYRQSLGQGLEFLIYFQGNSAPDKSGLPSDRFSAERTGGSVSTLTIQRTQQEDSAVYLCASSPTPVNTEAFFGQGTRLTVV.

Comments on this clone: One end of the junction does not line up with germline, which may come from a read error. J is TRBJ2-7 and V is TRBV30, with a tentative D call TRBD2 (5 bases). The germline gives CDR1 GTSNPN, CDR2 SVGIG (reference sequence). The CDR3 consists of 11 residues. DNA for the CDR3: TGTGCCTGGAGTGTAAAGGACTCTAGTCGCTTC. Encoded protein: CAWSVKDSSRF. The whole variable domain, filled in from reference TRBV30 and TRBJ2-7, reads SQTIHQWPATLVQPVGSPLSLECTVEGTSNPNLYWYRQAAGRGLQLLFYSVGIGQISSEVPQNLSASRPQDRQFILSSKKLLLSDSGFYLCAWSVKDSSRFGPGTRLTVT.

This clone was observed a few times. This chain connects TRBV7-6 to TRBJ2-7; D is unclear. V was pared by 5 bases and J by 1 base, with 9 bases between. Germline CDR1 and CDR2: SGHVS and FNYEAQ. CDR3 size: 13 residues. The CDR3 protein is CASSPLGSYEQYF. The CDR3 bases are TGTGCCAGCAGCCCTTTGGGATCCTACGAGCAGTACTTC. Using reference TRBV7-6 and TRBJ2-7 for the parts outside the CDR3, the full variable domain is GAGVSQSPRYKVTKRGQDVALRCDPISGHVSLYWYRQALGQGPEFLTYFNYEAQQDKSGLPNDRFSAERPEGSISTLTIQRTEQRDSAMYRCASSPLGSYEQYFGPGTRLTVT.

The chain has TRBV4-3 and TRBJ1-2; D remains ambiguous. The CDR3 is 12 amino acids. Trimming removed 0 bases at V and 7 bases at J, with 6 bases between. From germline, CDR1 is LGHNA and CDR2 YSLEER. CDR3 DNA: TGCGCCAGCAGCCAAGAAAAAGGTGGCTACACCTTC. This gives the protein CASSQEKGGYTF.

This clone has only a few counts. The chain employs TRBV29-1 and TRBJ2-1; D is ambiguous. Germline V gene data show CDR1 as SQVTM and CDR2 as ANQGSEA. V lost 5 bases, J lost 0 bases, and 11 bases lay in between. The CDR3 contains 14 residues. CDR3 bases: TGCAGCGTTAGCCAGAGTAGCTCCTACAATGAGCAGTTCTTC. The encoded protein is CSVSQSSSYNEQFF.

This clone was observed a few times. V and J are TRBV7-9 and TRBJ2-5; perhaps TRBD2 as D (6 bases). V shed 3 bases and J shed 5 bases, with 13 bases lying between them. The CDR3 length is 14 residues. Germline V gene lookup returns CDR1 SEHNR and CDR2 FQNEAQ (reference sequence). CDR3 sequence (DNA): TGTGCCAGCAGCTTTGGGCTAGCGATGGAGACCCAGTACTTC. Translation gives CASSFGLAMETQYF.

The chain combines TRBV4-1 with TRBJ1-1; D not resolved. This CDR3 comprises 13 residues. In germline, CDR1 is MGHRA, CDR2 YSYEKL. Trimming removed 0 bases from V and 5 bases from J, with 7 bases in between. In nucleotides, the CDR3 is TGCGCCAGCAGCCAAGAAGGTGGTACTGAAGCTTTCTTT. Translation gives CASSQEGGTEAFF.

The chain employs TRBV10-3 and TRBJ2-1; the match to TRBD2 covers 8 bases. V shed 3 bases and J 0 bases; nucleotides not matched to a gene: 7. In germline, CDR1 is ENHRY, CDR2 SYGVKD. The CDR3 is made up of 17 amino acids. The CDR3, as DNA: TGTGCCATCAGTGAAAGGGGACTAGGGAACTCCTACAATGAGCAGTTCTTC. Amino acid sequence: CAISERGLGNSYNEQFF.

This chain connects TRBV7-8 to TRBJ1-4; D remains ambiguous. Trimming cost V 3 bases and J 5 bases, with 10 bases left between them. This CDR3 has 14 residues. Germline V gives CDR1 SGHVS, CDR2 FQNEAQ. Written as DNA, the CDR3 is TGTGCCAGCAGCTTTACCAAGGGAAATGAAAAACTGTTTTTT. It encodes CASSFTKGNEKLFF.

The V gene is TRBV4-3, the J gene TRBJ1-2; TRBD1 agrees at 7 bases. The CDR3 covers 13 residues. V trimming: 6 bases; J trimming: 5 bases; junction bases outside the gene matches: 6. The germline gives CDR1 LGHNA, CDR2 YSLEER. Written as DNA, the CDR3 is TGCGCCAGCAGTCGGACAGGAGGGTATGGCTACACCTTC. Translated, it gives CASSRTGGYGYTF.

Only a few counts were recorded for this clone. The V call is TRBV30, the J call TRBJ1-1; 7 nucleotides align to TRBD1. Germline V gene data show CDR1 as GTSNPN and CDR2 as SVGIG (reference sequence). With V trimmed by 4 bases and J by 8 bases, 7 bases remained unmatched. CDR3 length: 12 amino acids. CDR3 sequence reads: CAWIPQGREAFF. DNA for the CDR3: TGTGCCTGGATCCCACAGGGGAGAGAAGCTTTCTTT.

This chain links TRBV5-6 with TRBJ2-4; TRBD2 matches at 12 bases. V lost 3 bases, J lost 4 bases, and 5 bases stayed unmatched. The CDR3 runs 16 residues. Germline lookup yields CDR1 SGHDT and CDR2 YYEEEE. The CDR3 sequence is CASSSYGLAGKNIQYF. The CDR3 DNA follows: TGTGCCAGCAGCTCGTATGGACTAGCGGGGAAAAACATTCAGTACTTC.

V usage is TRBV7-3 and J usage is TRBJ2-7; weak D call: TRBD1 (5 bases). This CDR3 is 11 amino acids long. Looked up from germline, CDR1 is SGHTA and CDR2 is FQGTGA. Trimming cost V 6 bases and J 5 bases, with 8 bases left between them. The CDR3 DNA reads as TGTGCCAGCAGTTTAGGGGACGAGCAGTACTTC. It codes for CASSLGDEQYF.

The chain carries TRBV14 and TRBJ1-5; 7 bases line up with TRBD1. Germline assignment: CDR1 SGHDN and CDR2 FVKESK. J lost 5 bases, V lost 7 bases, and 5 bases had no gene match. The CDR3 has 13 amino acids. In DNA form, the CDR3 reads TGTGCCAGCAACAGGGGTTACCATCAGCCCCAGCATTTT. It encodes CASNRGYHQPQHF.

The chain has TRBV4-2 and TRBJ2-7, with 10 bases aligning to TRBD1. The CDR3 spans 14 residues. Germline assignment: CDR1 LGHNA and CDR2 YNFKEQ. The J segment lost 9 bases and the V segment lost 4 bases, leaving 9 bases of the junction unmatched. DNA for the CDR3: TGTGCCAGCAGCCTCTCCGGGACAGGGGTGTTGCAGTACTTC. This gives the protein CASSLSGTGVLQYF.

J is TRBJ2-1 and V is TRBV30; TRBD2 might be the D (6 bases). The germline V and J ends were trimmed by 2 bases and 6 bases, with 20 bases remaining between them. The CDR3 has 16 residues. CDR1 is GTSNPN, CDR2 SVGIG, per germline (reference sequence). Here the CDR3 DNA reads TGTGCCTGGAGTCCAGGAGGGGCTACACGAGTCAATGAGCAGTTCTTC. It yields the protein CAWSPGGATRVNEQFF.

In nucleotides, the CDR3 is TGTGCCAGCAGACCACTAGGGCAAAATGAGCAGTTCTTC. Its protein product is CASRPLGQNEQFF. This chain links TRBV27 with TRBJ2-1; D perhaps matches TRBD2 (5 bases). The CDR3 totals 13 residues. V lost 6 bases to trimming and J lost 7 bases, with 13 bases between them. In germline, CDR1 is MNHEY, CDR2 SMNVEV (reference sequence).

The V gene is TRBV10-3, the J gene TRBJ1-2, with 7 bases matching TRBD1. There are 14 residues in the CDR3. J was trimmed by 6 bases and V by 7 bases; bases with no gene match: 11. The V gene's germline CDR1 is ENHRY and CDR2 SYGVKD. The CDR3: CAITPTGPTDGYTF. CDR3 coding DNA: TGTGCCATCACCCCGACAGGGCCGACAGATGGCTACACCTTC.

The chain recombines TRBV29-1 with TRBJ2-1, with a tentative D call TRBD1 (6 bases). V lost 4 bases, J lost 7 bases, and 17 bases lay in between. Germline values: CDR1 SQVTM, CDR2 ANQGSEA. The CDR3 is 14 residues long. The CDR3 is CSVVSAGVVNEQFF. The CDR3 DNA reads as TGCAGCGTTGTATCGGCAGGGGTGGTGAATGAGCAGTTCTTC.

V is TRBV30 and J is TRBJ1-5; D is possibly TRBD1 (5 bases). The V gene lost 2 bases and the J gene lost 2 bases, with 13 bases spanning the gap. CDR3 length equals 15 residues. Germline V gene sequence: CDR1 GTSNPN, CDR2 SVGIG (reference sequence). The CDR3 nucleotides read TGTGCCTGGAGTCTCGGGGCTCGAGGCAATCAGCCCCAGCATTTT. This sequence encodes CAWSLGARGNQPQHF.

On this clone: Other DNA sequences from this sample encode an identical CDR3 as well. The rearrangement joins TRBV7-2 to TRBJ2-7; D call uncertain. Deletions cut 6 bases from V and 0 bases from J, with 3 bases between. Germline CDR1 is SGHTA and CDR2 is FQGNSA. This CDR3 contains 11 residues. CDR3 nucleotide sequence: TGTGCCAGCAGTCCCTCCTACGAGCAGTACTTC. Encoded protein: CASSPSYEQYF.